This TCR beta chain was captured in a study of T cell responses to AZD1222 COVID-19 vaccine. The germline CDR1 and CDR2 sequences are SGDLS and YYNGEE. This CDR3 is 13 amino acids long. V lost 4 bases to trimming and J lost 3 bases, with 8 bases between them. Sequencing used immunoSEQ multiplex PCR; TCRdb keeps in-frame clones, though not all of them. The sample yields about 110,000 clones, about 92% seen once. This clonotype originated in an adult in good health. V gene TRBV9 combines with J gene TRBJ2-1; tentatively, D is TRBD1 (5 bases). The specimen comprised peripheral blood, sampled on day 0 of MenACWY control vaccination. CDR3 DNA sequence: TGTGCCAGCAGCAGAGACAGCTACAATGAGCAGTTCTTC. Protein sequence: CASSRDSYNEQFF.